The clone carrying this TCR beta chain has just a few counts. The sample originates from a study of glioma-infiltrating T cells after dendritic cell vaccination. Amplification used 60 V beta primers and 13 J beta primers. Assay used: immunoSEQ multiplex PCR; TCRdb lists only in-frame clones, some missing. The sample includes more than 85,000 clones, almost 90% of them seen just once. Sample time point: after dendritic cell vaccination, including at tumor progression/relapse. This CDR3 is 15 amino acids long. Germline V gives CDR1 SEHNR, CDR2 FQNEAQ (reference sequence). Trimming took 2 bases from V and 0 from J; bases not matched to a gene: 3.

V is TRBV7-9 and J is TRBJ2-5; 7 bases line up with TRBD2. The specimen was blood, collected after dendritic cell vaccination. This sequence was found in a human donor with glioblastoma. The CDR3: CASSLLGRHQETQYF. The CDR3, as DNA: TGTGCCAGCAGCTTACTCGGGAGGCACCAAGAGACCCAGTACTTC. The variable domain in full, with the rest retrieved from reference TRBV7-9 and TRBJ2-5, is DTGVSQNPRHKITKRGQNVTFRCDPISEHNRLYWYRQTLGQGPEFLTYFQNEAQLEKSRLLSDRFSAERPKGSFSTLEIQRTEQGDSAMYLCASSLLGRHQETQYFGPGTRLLVL.